These T cell receptor beta chains were read from a single sample in a study of shared clonotypes between healthy human individuals. TCRdb keeps only in-frame clones here, not all; method: immunoSEQ multiplex PCR. The table has millions of clones, over 85% seen once. The sample taken for sequencing was naive CD4+ T cells sorted from blood. These receptors all come from a man aged 18 to 35 in good health. Both conserved end residues are part of each CDR3.

CDR3 length: 15; V gene: TRBV9; J gene: TRBJ2-7; CDR3 protein: CASSQGTSGAYEQYF
CDR3 length: 17; V gene: TRBV7-2; J gene: TRBJ1-4; CDR3 protein: CASSLEGQGRINEKLFF
CDR3 length: 17; V gene: TRBV4-1; J gene: TRBJ2-3; CDR3 protein: CASSPGLAGASTDTQYF
CDR3 length: 13; V gene: TRBV5-6; J gene: TRBJ1-5; CDR3 protein: CASSMRGNQPQHF
CDR3 length: 15; V gene: TRBV2; J gene: TRBJ1-1; CDR3 protein: CASSGQRAGDTEAFF
CDR3 length: 18; V gene: TRBV6-1; J gene: TRBJ1-4; CDR3 protein: CASSEGYRTGGLNEKLFF
CDR3 length: 14; V gene: TRBV19; J gene: TRBJ1-2; CDR3 protein: CASSTDRVPYGYTF
CDR3 length: 14; V gene: TRBV5-6; J gene: TRBJ2-3; CDR3 protein: CASSLFGTMDTQYF
CDR3 length: 13; V gene: TRBV5-1; J gene: TRBJ2-7; CDR3 protein: CASSLGQGYGQYF
CDR3 length: 14; V gene: TRBV19; J gene: TRBJ2-5; CDR3 protein: CATSTGAGEETQYF
CDR3 length: 11; V gene: TRBV29-1; J gene: TRBJ2-7; CDR3 protein: CSARRGYEQYF
CDR3 length: 16; V gene: TRBV28; J gene: TRBJ2-7; CDR3 protein: CASSSSGTSVPYEQYF
CDR3 length: 12; V gene: TRBV11-3; J gene: TRBJ2-5; CDR3 protein: CASSLNTETQYF
CDR3 length: 15; V gene: TRBV5-4; J gene: TRBJ2-5; CDR3 protein: CASSLVQVNQETQYF
CDR3 length: 14; V gene: TRBV9; J gene: TRBJ2-3; CDR3 protein: CASSGQGVTDTQYF
CDR3 length: 11; V gene: TRBV30; J gene: TRBJ2-5; CDR3 protein: CAWTGQETQYF
CDR3 length: 16; V gene: TRBV15; J gene: TRBJ1-3; CDR3 protein: CATSRDTIISGNTIYF
CDR3 length: 17; V gene: TRBV2; J gene: TRBJ1-5; CDR3 protein: CASSATLGQAMNQPQHF
CDR3 length: 19; V gene: TRBV5-1; J gene: TRBJ2-3; CDR3 protein: CASSPRASGVTSSTDTQYF